This TCR beta chain was sequenced for a study of cytomegalovirus exposure and HLA in healthy donors. PCR involved 60 Vbeta and 13 Jbeta primers. Data came from immunoSEQ multiplex PCR; TCRdb stores just in-frame clones and leaves some out. The data contain 150,000 to 200,000 clones, roughly 80% of them seen just once; the ten biggest clones take up about 11%. Trimming removed 6 bases from V and 7 bases from J; junction bases left unmatched: 23. The CDR3 is 19 residues long. In germline, CDR1 is LNHDA, CDR2 SQIVND (reference sequence). The receptor comes from a man aged 18 to 29 in good health and CMV-seropositive. The rearrangement joins TRBV19 to TRBJ2-1, with 8 bases fitting TRBD1. Sequencing was done on a sample of PBMCs. CDR3 sequence (DNA): TGTGCCAGTAGCACCTGGGGAGCCGAACAGGGGGTGTTCATTAATGAGCAGTTCTTC. As protein: CASSTWGAEQGVFINEQFF.